This T cell receptor beta chain was identified in a study of cytomegalovirus exposure and HLA in healthy donors. About the study: Early release data held around 80 million unique TCRs from HLA-typed donors.

As to this clone: Antigen unknown.

Study-wide results and limits: Later work found most CMV-associated TCR beta chains apparently HLA-restricted.

Amplification used 60 Vbeta primers and 13 Jbeta primers. TCRdb's copy holds only in-frame clones and misses some; the assay was immunoSEQ multiplex PCR. The sample shows 120,000 to 150,000 clones, nearly 80% of them seen only once. Germline CDR1 SEHNR, CDR2 FQNEAQ (reference sequence). The CDR3 has 15 amino acids. The V and J ends lost 1 base and 3 bases, in that order; junction bases with no gene match: 4. The chain employs TRBV7-9 and TRBJ2-5; 8 bases match TRBD1. The sequence derives from a woman in her thirties in good health and CMV-seronegative. The specimen was PBMCs. The CDR3 spells CASSLVGQDEETQYF. CDR3 DNA: TGTGCCAGCAGCTTAGTGGGACAGGACGAAGAGACCCAGTACTTC.